This T cell receptor beta chain is from a study of T cell repertoires in ileal Crohn's disease (dated by TCRdb to between 2018 and 2020). Regarding the research as a whole: Median disease duration was approximately 8 years, and under 40% of patients were identified as active smokers at the time of surgery. Every patient underwent surgery because of a complication, which was stricturing disease in around 60% of cases and penetrating disease in approximately 40%. Roughly half of the patients were given postoperative therapy, with 15 to 20 on anti-TNF agents and over 9 on thiopurines. M6 samples were neoterminal ileum biopsies taken at postoperative colonoscopy. TCR repertoire analysis was done in roughly 57 Crohn's disease patients from a prospective multicentre cohort. The study ran alongside a multicentre cohort designed to identify predictors of early endoscopic recurrence after ileocolonic resection. A Rutgeerts score higher than i0 was the definition used for endoscopic postoperative recurrence. The study sequenced approximately 180 mucosal samples from a few dozen patients, taken at several locations on the surgical specimen and at postoperative endoscopy.

For commercial TCRB immunosequencing, approximately 460 nanograms of biopsy DNA were submitted for each sample. CDR3 regions were amplified from genomic DNA by Adaptive Biotechnology using a two-step, amplification bias-controlled multiplex PCR. The first PCR used primers for every V and J gene segment; the second PCR added barcodes and Illumina adapters. An Illumina instrument was used to sequence the CDR3 libraries. In the source study's methods: Analysis combined the vendor-provided pipelines with custom analysis of raw data in R/Bioconductor under R version 3.3.0. Clonality, which ranges from 0 to 1, was calculated as the inverse of the normalised Shannon entropy across all productive clones. High-frequency clones were defined as the share of the repertoire occupied by the top 100 clones, with only clones passing a 95% confidence test being retained. Repertoire diversity was measured with the Simpson index, and overlap between samples was measured with the Morisita-Horn index. Sourced from immuneACCESS, this table was stored by TCRdb with only in-frame sequences that have V and J called. A share of the clones is absent; for the studies checked, an unresolved V gene accounts for under half, and the remainder has no known explanation. V, J and clone size derive from that table, while D and trimming were established from the DNA sequence. The sample has some 20,000 clones on record, approximately 70% of them singletons. Roughly 4.1% of the sample belongs to the ten largest clones.

The sample's time point, from its label and the paper: neoterminal ileum biopsy at postoperative endoscopy, about 6 months after surgery. Adults with ileal or ileocolonic Crohn's disease and an indication for ileocolonic resection were eligible for inclusion. Before DNA extraction, whole ileal mucosal biopsies were kept frozen at -80 degrees C. Genomic DNA was extracted from frozen whole biopsies using a TRizol-based method and was quantified with a NanoDrop 2000 spectrophotometer. Turning to this clone: It has no known antigen specificity. The junction does not match germline at one end; this may be a read error.

The CDR3 contains 10 residues, cysteine and phenylalanine counted. The retained sequence is limited to the CDR3, 30 bases, with the frame set at the first base. Taken from the germline V gene, the CDR1 and CDR2 loops are SQVTM and ANQGSEA. Results the study describes overall, beyond this receptor: Endoscopic recurrence was found to be associated with higher high-frequency clone percentages at surgery, and recurrence was observed in all patients with clonality above 26.8% (18/57). Only a subgroup of patients, of unstated size, had their mucosal CD4 and CD8 T cells sorted and sequenced. Sorted CD8 T cells carried more high-frequency clones than CD4 T cells, suggesting mucosal expansions were mainly CD8. The timing of postoperative endoscopy varied within the first year after surgery, and the median delay was around 6.9 months. A significantly higher proportion of clonal expansions was observed in active smokers at surgery than in non-smokers (about 25% vs 20%, p=0.02).

The chain links TRBV29-1 with TRBJ1-1; the D gene is perhaps TRBD1, from 5 matching bases. The TCR originated in an adult with Crohn's disease. Sequenced input: ileal tissue. CDR3 loop: CGGKNTEAFF. DNA sequence: TGTGGGGGGAAGAACACTGAAGCTTTCTTT.